A selection of T cell receptor beta chains follows, all from one sample in a study of T cells in Graves' hyperthyroidism and ophthalmopathy. Via MiXCR, TCRdb re-called the multiplex PCR reads, giving one row per CDR3 protein. The table lists some 420,000 distinct CDR3 sequences, approximately 13% of them singletons. The sequencing sample was made of blood. These receptors came from a woman between 18 and 29 years old with Graves' hyperthyroidism. Both conserved end residues are part of each CDR3. Fields, in order: clone size, D gene, V gene, J gene, CDR3 DNA, CDR3 protein. The D gene is left open where the match is weak. Clone size is given for some rows only: seen once, a few or many times, or a class if the clone is expanded.

many,NA,TRBV18,TRBJ1-2,TGTGCCAGCTCACCAAGGGGAGAATCTTATGGCTACACCTTC,CASSPRGESYGYTF
many,NA,TRBV27,TRBJ2-4,TGTGCCAGCAGGGGATCGGGACTCAACATTCAGTACTTC,CASRGSGLNIQYF
NA,NA,TRBV11-1,TRBJ1-4,TGTGCCAGCAGCTTAGCTCATCTGGCTCTAGAGGGTGAAAAACTGTTTTTT,CASSLAHLALEGEKLFF
many,TRBD2,TRBV20-1,TRBJ2-7,TGCAGTGTCCGGCCGGGGACTAGCGGGAGGTCCTCCTACGAGCAGTACTTC,CSVRPGTSGRSSYEQYF
many,TRBD1,TRBV12-3/TRBV12-4,TRBJ2-7,TGTGCCAGCAGTGACAGGGGAGCCTACGAGCAGTACTTC,CASSDRGAYEQYF
many,TRBD2,TRBV11-1,TRBJ2-1,TGTGCCAGCAGCGCTAGCGGGAGCTCCTACAATGAGCAGTTCTTC,CASSASGSSYNEQFF
many,TRBD1,TRBV28,TRBJ1-5,TGTGCCTCTTTGACAGGGACATTCAATCAGCCCCAGCATTTT,CASLTGTFNQPQHF
few,TRBD2,TRBV7-8,TRBJ2-1,TGTGCCAGCAGCATCGGGACTAGCGTTTACAATGAGCAGTTCTTC,CASSIGTSVYNEQFF
many,NA,TRBV6-1,TRBJ1-6,TGTGCCAGCAGTACAGGACACTATAATTCACCCCTCCACTTT,CASSTGHYNSPLHF
few,NA,TRBV13,TRBJ2-7,TGTGCCAGCAGCAGCAGGACCCCCTCCTACGAGCAGTACTTC,CASSSRTPSYEQYF
few,TRBD2,TRBV12-3/TRBV12-4,TRBJ2-1,TGTGCCAGCAACTCCGTCAGGGGGTCCGGGAGACTAGCGGGAGGGGCTGAGCAGTTCTTC,CASNSVRGSGRLAGGAEQFF
many,TRBD2,TRBV7-2,TRBJ2-7,TGTGCCAGCAACCCTAAGCGGGGGGCCTACGAGCAGTACTTC,CASNPKRGAYEQYF
many,TRBD1,TRBV28,TRBJ2-7,TGTGCCAGCAATAACGACAGGGTTGCTCACGAGCAGTACTTC,CASNNDRVAHEQYF